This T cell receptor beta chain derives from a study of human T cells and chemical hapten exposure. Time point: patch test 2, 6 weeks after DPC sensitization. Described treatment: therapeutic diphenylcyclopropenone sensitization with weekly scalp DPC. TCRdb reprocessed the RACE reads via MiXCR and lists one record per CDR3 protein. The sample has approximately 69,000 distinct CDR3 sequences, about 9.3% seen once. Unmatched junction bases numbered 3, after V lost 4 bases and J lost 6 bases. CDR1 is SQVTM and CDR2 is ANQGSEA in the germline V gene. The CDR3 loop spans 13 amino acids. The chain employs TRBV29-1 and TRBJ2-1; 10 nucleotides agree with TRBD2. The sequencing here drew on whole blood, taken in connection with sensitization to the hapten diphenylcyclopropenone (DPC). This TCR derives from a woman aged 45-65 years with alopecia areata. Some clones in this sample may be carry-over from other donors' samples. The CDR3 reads CSVVPSGSNEQFF. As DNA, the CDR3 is TGCAGCGTTGTGCCTAGCGGGAGCAATGAGCAGTTCTTC.